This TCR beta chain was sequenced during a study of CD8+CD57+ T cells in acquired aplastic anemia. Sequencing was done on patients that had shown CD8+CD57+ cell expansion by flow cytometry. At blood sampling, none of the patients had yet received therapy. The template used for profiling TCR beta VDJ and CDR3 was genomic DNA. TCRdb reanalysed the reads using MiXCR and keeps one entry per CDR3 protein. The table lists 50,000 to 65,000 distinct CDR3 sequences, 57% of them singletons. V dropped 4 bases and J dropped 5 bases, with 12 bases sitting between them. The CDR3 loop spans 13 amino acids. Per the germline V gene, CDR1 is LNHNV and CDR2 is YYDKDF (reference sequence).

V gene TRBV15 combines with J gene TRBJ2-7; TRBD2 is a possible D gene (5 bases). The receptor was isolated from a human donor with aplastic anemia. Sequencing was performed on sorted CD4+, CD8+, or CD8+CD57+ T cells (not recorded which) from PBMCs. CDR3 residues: CATSTDLDHEQYF. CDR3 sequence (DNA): TGTGCCACCAGCACGGACTTGGACCACGAGCAGTACTTC.